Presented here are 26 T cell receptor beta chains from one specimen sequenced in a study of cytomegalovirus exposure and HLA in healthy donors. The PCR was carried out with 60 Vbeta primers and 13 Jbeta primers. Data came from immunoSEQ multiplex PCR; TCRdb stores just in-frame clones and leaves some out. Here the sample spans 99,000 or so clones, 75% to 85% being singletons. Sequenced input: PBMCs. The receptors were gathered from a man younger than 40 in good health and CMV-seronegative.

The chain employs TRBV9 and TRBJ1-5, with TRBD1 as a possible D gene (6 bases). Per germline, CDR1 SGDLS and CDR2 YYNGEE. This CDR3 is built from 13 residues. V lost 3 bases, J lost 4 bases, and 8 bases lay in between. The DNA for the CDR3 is TGTGCCAGCAGCGCTACAGGGAATCAGCCCCAGCATTTT. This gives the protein CASSATGNQPQHF.

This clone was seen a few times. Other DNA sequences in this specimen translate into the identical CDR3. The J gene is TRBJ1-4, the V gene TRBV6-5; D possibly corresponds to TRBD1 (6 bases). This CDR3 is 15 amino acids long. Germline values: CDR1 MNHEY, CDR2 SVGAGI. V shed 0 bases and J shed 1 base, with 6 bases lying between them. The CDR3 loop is CASSYSQGTNEKLFF. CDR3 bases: TGTGCCAGCAGTTACTCACAGGGAACTAATGAAAAACTGTTTTTT.

CDR3 region: CASSDRENTEAFF. CDR3 nucleotide sequence: TGTGCCAGCAGTGACAGAGAAAACACTGAAGCTTTCTTT. This sequence joins TRBV6-4 and TRBJ1-1; D unresolved. V dropped 2 bases and J dropped 2 bases, with 6 bases sitting between them. Germline V gene data show CDR1 as MRHNA and CDR2 as SNTAGT. The CDR3 covers 13 residues.

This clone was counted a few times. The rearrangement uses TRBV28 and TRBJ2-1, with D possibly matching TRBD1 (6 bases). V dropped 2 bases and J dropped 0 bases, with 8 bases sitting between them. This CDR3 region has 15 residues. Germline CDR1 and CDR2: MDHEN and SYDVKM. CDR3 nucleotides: TGTGCCAGCAGTTTAACAGGGCTCTCCTACAATGAGCAGTTCTTC. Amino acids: CASSLTGLSYNEQFF.

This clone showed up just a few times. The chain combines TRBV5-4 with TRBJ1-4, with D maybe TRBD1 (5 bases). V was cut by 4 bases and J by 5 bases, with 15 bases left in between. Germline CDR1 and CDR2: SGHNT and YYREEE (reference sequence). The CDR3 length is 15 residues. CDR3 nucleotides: TGTGCCAGCAGCGGAGGGACCGCAAAGAATGAAAAACTGTTTTTT. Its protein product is CASSGGTAKNEKLFF.

The CDR3 coding sequence is TGTGCCAGCAGCTCGGCTAGACAGGGAGGTTTCGACGAGCAGTACTTC. This codes for CASSSARQGGFDEQYF. This rearrangement joins TRBV5-6 to TRBJ2-7, with a tentative D call TRBD1 (7 bases). The CDR3 runs to 16 residues. Trimming stripped 3 bases from V and 5 bases from J, with 21 bases between. The germline gives CDR1 SGHDT, CDR2 YYEEEE.

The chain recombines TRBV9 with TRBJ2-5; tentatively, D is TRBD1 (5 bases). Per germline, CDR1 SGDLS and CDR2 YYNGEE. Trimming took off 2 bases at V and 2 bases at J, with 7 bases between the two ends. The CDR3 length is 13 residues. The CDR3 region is CASSVGQQETQYF. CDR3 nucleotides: TGTGCCAGCAGCGTGGGGCAACAAGAGACCCAGTACTTC.

The CDR3: CASSYGQGANTEAFF. The CDR3 DNA reads as TGTGCCAGCAGCTATGGACAGGGGGCGAACACTGAAGCTTTCTTT. The chain carries TRBV7-6 and TRBJ1-1; 11 bases match TRBD1. The V gene's germline CDR1 is SGHVS and CDR2 FNYEAQ. The CDR3 has 15 residues. The trim removed 4 bases at V and 1 base at J, leaving 2 bases unmatched.

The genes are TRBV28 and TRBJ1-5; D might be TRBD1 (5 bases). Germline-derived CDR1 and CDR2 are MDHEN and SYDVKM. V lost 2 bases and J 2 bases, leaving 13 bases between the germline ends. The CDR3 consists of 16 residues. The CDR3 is CASSLGAAPGNQPQHF. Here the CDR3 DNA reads TGTGCCAGCAGTTTAGGGGCGGCCCCTGGCAATCAGCCCCAGCATTTT.

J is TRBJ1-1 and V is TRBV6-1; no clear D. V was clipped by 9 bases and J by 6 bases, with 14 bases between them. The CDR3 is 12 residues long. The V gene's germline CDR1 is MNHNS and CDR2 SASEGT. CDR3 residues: CASTAGMAEAFF. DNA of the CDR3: TGTGCCAGTACAGCGGGTATGGCTGAAGCTTTCTTT.

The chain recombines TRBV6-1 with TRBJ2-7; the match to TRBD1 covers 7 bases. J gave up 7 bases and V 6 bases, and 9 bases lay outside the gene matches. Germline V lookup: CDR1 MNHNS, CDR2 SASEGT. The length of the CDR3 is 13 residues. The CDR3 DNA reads TGTGCCAGCAGAGCACAGGGGCCGGGGGAGCAGTACTTC. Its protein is CASRAQGPGEQYF.

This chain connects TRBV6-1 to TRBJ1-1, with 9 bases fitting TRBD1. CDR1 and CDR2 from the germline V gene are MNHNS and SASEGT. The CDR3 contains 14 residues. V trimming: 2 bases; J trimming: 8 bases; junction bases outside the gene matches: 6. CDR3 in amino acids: CASSEYGQGTEAFF. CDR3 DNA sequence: TGTGCCAGCAGTGAATATGGACAGGGGACGGAAGCTTTCTTT.

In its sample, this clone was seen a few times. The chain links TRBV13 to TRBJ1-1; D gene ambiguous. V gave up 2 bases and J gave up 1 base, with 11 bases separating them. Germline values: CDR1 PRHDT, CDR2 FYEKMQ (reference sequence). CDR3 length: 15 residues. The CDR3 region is CASSLRGRQNTEAFF. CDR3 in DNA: TGTGCCAGCAGCTTACGGGGTAGACAGAACACTGAAGCTTTCTTT.

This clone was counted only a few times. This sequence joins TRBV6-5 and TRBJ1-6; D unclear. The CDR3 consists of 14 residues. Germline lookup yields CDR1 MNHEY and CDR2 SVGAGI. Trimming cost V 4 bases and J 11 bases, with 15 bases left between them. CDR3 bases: TGTGCCAGCAGTTGGACTGGGAGGAACCCACCCCTCCACTTT. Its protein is CASSWTGRNPPLHF.

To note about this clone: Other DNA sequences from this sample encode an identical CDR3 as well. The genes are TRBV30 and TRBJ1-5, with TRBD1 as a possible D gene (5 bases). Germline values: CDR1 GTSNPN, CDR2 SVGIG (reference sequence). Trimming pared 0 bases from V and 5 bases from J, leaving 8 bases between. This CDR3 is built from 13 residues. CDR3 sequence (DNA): TGTGCCTGGAGTGTGGGAGGGGATCAGCCCCAGCATTTT. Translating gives CAWSVGGDQPQHF. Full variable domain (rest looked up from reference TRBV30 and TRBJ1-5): SQTIHQWPATLVQPVGSPLSLECTVEGTSNPNLYWYRQAAGRGLQLLFYSVGIGQISSEVPQNLSASRPQDRQFILSSKKLLLSDSGFYLCAWSVGGDQPQHFGDGTRLSIL.

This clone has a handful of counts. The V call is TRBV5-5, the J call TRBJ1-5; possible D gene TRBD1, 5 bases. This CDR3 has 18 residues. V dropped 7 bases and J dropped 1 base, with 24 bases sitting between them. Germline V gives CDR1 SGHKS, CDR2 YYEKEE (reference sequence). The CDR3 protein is CASERLGEEARSNQPQHF. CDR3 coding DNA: TGTGCCAGCGAAAGATTGGGGGAGGAGGCGAGGAGCAATCAGCCCCAGCATTTT.

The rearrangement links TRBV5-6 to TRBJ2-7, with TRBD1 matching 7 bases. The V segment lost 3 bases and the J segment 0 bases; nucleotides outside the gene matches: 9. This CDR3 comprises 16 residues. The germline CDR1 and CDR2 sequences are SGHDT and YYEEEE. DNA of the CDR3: TGTGCCAGCAGCTCCCTCACAGGGGTTTTCTCCTACGAGCAGTACTTC. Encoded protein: CASSSLTGVFSYEQYF. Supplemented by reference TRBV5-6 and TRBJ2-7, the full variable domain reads DAGVTQSPTHLIKTRGQQVTLRCSPKSGHDTVSWYQQALGQGPQFIFQYYEEEERQRGNFPDRFSGHQFPNYSSELNVNALLLGDSALYLCASSSLTGVFSYEQYFGPGTRLTVT.

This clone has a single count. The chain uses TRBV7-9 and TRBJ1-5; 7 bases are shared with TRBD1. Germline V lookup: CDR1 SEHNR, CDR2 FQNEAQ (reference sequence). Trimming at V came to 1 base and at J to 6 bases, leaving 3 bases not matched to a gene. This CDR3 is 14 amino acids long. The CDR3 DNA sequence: TGTGCCAGCAGCTTAGAGGCAGGGGGTCAGCCCCAGCATTTT. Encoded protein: CASSLEAGGQPQHF.

This chain's CDR3 is CASSPIGGEKLFF. CDR3 sequence (DNA): TGTGCCAGCAGCCCTATAGGAGGCGAAAAACTGTTTTTT. The chain couples TRBV6-1 to TRBJ1-4; D is unresolved. The V and J ends lost 6 bases and 8 bases respectively, with 13 bases between them. Per the germline V gene, CDR1 is MNHNS and CDR2 is SASEGT. This CDR3 region has 13 residues.

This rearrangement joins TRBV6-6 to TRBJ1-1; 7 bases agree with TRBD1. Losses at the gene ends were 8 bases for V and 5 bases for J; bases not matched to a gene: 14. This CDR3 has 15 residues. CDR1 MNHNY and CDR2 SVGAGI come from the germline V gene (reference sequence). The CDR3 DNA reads TGTGCCAGCGCCCGGAAAGAGGGGGCAAGGACTGAAGCTTTCTTT. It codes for CASARKEGARTEAFF.

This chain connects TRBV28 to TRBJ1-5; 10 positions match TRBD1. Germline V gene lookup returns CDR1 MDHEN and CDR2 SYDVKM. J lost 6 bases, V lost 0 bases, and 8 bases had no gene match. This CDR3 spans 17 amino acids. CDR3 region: CASSLWTGGVVSQPQHF. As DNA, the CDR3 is TGTGCCAGCAGTTTATGGACAGGGGGCGTGGTAAGTCAGCCCCAGCATTTT. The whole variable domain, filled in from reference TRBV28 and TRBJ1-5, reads DVKVTQSSRYLVKRTGEKVFLECVQDMDHENMFWYRQDPGLGLRLIYFSYDVKMKEKGDIPEGYSVSREKKERFSLILESASTNQTSMYLCASSLWTGGVVSQPQHFGDGTRLSIL.

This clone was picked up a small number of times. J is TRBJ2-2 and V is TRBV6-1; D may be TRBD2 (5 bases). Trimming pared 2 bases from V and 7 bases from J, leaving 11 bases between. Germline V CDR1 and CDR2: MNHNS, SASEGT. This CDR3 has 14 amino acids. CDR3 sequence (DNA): TGTGCCAGCAGTGAACAGGCCGAGGGCGGGGAGCTGTTTTTT. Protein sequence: CASSEQAEGGELFF.

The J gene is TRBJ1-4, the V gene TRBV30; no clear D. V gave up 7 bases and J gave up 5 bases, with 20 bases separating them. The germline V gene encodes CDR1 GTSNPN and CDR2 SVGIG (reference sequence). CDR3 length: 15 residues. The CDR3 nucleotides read TGTGCCTCCAGGAAGCAAACAGCCCGAAATGAAAAACTGTTTTTT. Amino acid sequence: CASRKQTARNEKLFF.

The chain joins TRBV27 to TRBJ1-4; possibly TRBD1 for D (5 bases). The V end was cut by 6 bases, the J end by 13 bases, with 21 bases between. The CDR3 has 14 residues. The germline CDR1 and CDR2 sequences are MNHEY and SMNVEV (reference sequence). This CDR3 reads CASRPSGVSARLFF. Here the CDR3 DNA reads TGTGCCAGCAGACCGTCGGGGGTTTCTGCGAGACTGTTTTTT.

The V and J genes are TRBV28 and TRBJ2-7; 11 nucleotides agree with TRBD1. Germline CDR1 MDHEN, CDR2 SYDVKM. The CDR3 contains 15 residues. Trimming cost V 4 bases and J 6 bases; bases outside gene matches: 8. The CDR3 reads CASSSSGTGGGEQYF. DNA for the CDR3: TGTGCCAGCAGTTCCTCCGGGACAGGGGGGGGCGAGCAGTACTTC.

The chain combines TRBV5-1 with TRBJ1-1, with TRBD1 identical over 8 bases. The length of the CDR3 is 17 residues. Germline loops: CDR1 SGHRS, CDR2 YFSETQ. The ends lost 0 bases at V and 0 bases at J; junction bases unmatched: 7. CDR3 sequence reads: CASSLDFRTGMNTEAFF. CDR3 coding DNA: TGCGCCAGCAGCTTGGACTTCCGGACAGGGATGAACACTGAAGCTTTCTTT.